This entry lists 25 T cell receptor beta chains sequenced from one sample in a study of blood T cells in healthy people across ages. A second PCR, run for about 7 to 11 cycles, used a sample-barcoded 5' primer plus a J-beta primer mix. TCRdb processed the 5' RACE reads anew with MiXCR; each CDR3 protein has one entry. The sample carries under 850,000 distinct CDR3 sequences, under 40% recorded once. The sample taken for sequencing was blood. These receptors all come from a man younger than 35 in good health.

In regard to this clonotype: A read error may be the cause here, since a much bigger clone is one base away. The chain is built from TRBV6-5 and TRBJ2-3, with D possibly matching TRBD2 (6 bases). V was cut by 6 bases and J by 2 bases, with 12 bases left in between. This CDR3 contains 14 residues. Germline V lookup: CDR1 MNHEY, CDR2 SVGAGI. CDR3: CASSPRRDTDTQYF. The CDR3 DNA follows: TGTGCCAGCAGCCCACGGCGGGACACAGATACGCAGTATTTT.

The J gene is TRBJ1-3, the V gene TRBV29-1; a possible D gene is TRBD1 (5 bases). The germline V gene has CDR1 SQVTM and CDR2 ANQGSEA. V was shortened by 7 bases and J by 0 bases, with 13 bases between the two germline ends. This CDR3 spans 14 amino acids. The CDR3 sequence is CSGMTDYSGNTIYF. CDR3 bases: TGCAGCGGGATGACAGATTACTCTGGAAACACCATATATTTT.

This clonotype turned up a few times. V and J are TRBV7-2 and TRBJ2-3, with a possible D match to TRBD2 (5 bases). Per germline, CDR1 SGHTA and CDR2 FQGNSA. CDR3 length: 14 amino acids. V was pared by 5 bases and J by 0 bases, with 9 bases between. The chain's CDR3 is CASSNGLSTDTQYF. The DNA for the CDR3 is TGTGCCAGCAGCAATGGACTTAGCACAGATACGCAGTATTTT.

As for this clonotype: Since a much larger clone is just one base distant, this may be a read error. The J gene is TRBJ2-1, the V gene TRBV14; no clear D gene. The J call could be wrong; TRBJ2-7 is a better fit for the DNA end. The germline V gene encodes CDR1 SGHDN and CDR2 FVKESK. This CDR3 region has 16 residues. CDR3 residues: CASSQVYRSSYNEQYF. The CDR3 DNA reads TGTGCCAGCAGCCAAGTCTATAGGAGCTCCTACAATGAGCAGTACTTC.

The chain joins TRBV7-2 to TRBJ2-7, with 9 bases that match TRBD2. The J call may be faulty, since TRBJ2-5 better matches the DNA end. The CDR3 has 18 residues. Germline-derived CDR1 and CDR2 are SGHTA and FQGNSA. In DNA form, the CDR3 reads TGTGCCAGCAGCTTACCCGCACCCAGCGGGGGGCAGAGGAAGACCCAGTACTTC. Translated: CASSLPAPSGGQRKTQYF.

V gene TRBV12-3 or TRBV12-4 combines with J gene TRBJ2-3; D ambiguous. CDR3 length: 15 amino acids. V lost 6 bases, J lost 2 bases, and 15 bases lay in between. This CDR3 is CASSPTRSPTDTQYF. CDR3 DNA sequence: TGTGCCAGCAGCCCGACAAGATCTCCCACAGATACGCAGTATTTT.

V gene TRBV20-1 combines with J gene TRBJ2-4; possible D gene TRBD1, 5 bases. This CDR3 comprises 15 residues. The V and J ends lost 1 base and 1 base respectively, with 11 bases between them. The germline gives CDR1 DFQATT, CDR2 SNEGSKA (reference sequence). DNA for the CDR3: TGCAGTGCTAGAGGAGGCAGGGCCGCCAAAAACATTCAGTACTTC. It is translated as CSARGGRAAKNIQYF.

In this sample, this clonotype turned up a few times. The V call is TRBV5-1, the J call TRBJ1-2; 9 nucleotides agree with TRBD1. Unmatched junction bases numbered 7, after V lost 1 base and J lost 9 bases. This CDR3 comprises 14 residues. The germline V gene has CDR1 SGHRS and CDR2 YFSETQ. The CDR3 loop reads CASSLWTGENRYTF. DNA for the CDR3: TGCGCCAGCAGCTTGTGGACAGGGGAGAATCGCTACACCTTC.

The genes are TRBV20-1 and TRBJ1-2; 8 bases agree with TRBD1. Germline CDR1 DFQATT, CDR2 SNEGSKA (reference sequence). The junction had 9 bases not matched to a gene; V was cut back by 5 bases and J by 7 bases. CDR3 length: 13 residues. The chain's CDR3 is CSARQGLSGGYTF. The CDR3 bases are TGCAGTGCTCGACAGGGGCTTTCGGGTGGCTACACCTTC.

This clonotype was observed a few times. V and J are TRBV4-3 and TRBJ2-7; the D gene could be TRBD1 or TRBD2 (5 bases each). The germline V gene has CDR1 LGHNA and CDR2 YSLEER. This CDR3 comprises 12 residues. Between the trimmed V and J ends, which lost 0 bases and 8 bases, there was a span of 8 bases. Here the CDR3 DNA reads TGCGCCAGCAGCCAAGATCTGGGACAGCAGTACTTC. Translation gives CASSQDLGQQYF.

V gene TRBV12-3 or TRBV12-4 combines with J gene TRBJ2-1; perhaps TRBD1 as D (5 bases). V lost 2 bases, J lost 8 bases, and 16 bases lay in between. The length of the CDR3 is 15 residues. Here the CDR3 DNA reads TGTGCCAGCAGTTTAATGGGGCACAGTGGGGATGAGCAGTTCTTC. Its translation: CASSLMGHSGDEQFF.

This clonotype was detected only a few times. The chain combines TRBV10-3 with TRBJ2-1; TRBD1 might be the D (5 bases). V gave up 4 bases and J gave up 3 bases, with 10 bases separating them. Germline V CDR1 and CDR2: ENHRY, SYGVKD. This CDR3 region has 14 residues. In DNA, the CDR3 is TGTGCCATCAGTGTGGAGACAGTCTACAATGAGCAGTTCTTC. Translating it yields CAISVETVYNEQFF.

The chain combines TRBV6-6 with TRBJ2-3; TRBD2 matches at 9 bases. This CDR3 is built from 17 residues. The J segment lost 0 bases and the V segment lost 2 bases, leaving 6 bases of the junction unmatched. Germline V gene sequence: CDR1 MNHNY, CDR2 SVGAGI (reference sequence). CDR3 residues: CASSYPERGASTDTQYF. In nucleotides, the CDR3 is TGTGCCAGCAGTTACCCCGAGCGGGGGGCTAGCACAGATACGCAGTATTTT.

This sequence joins TRBV3-1 and TRBJ1-2, with 10 bases that match TRBD1. V lost 0 bases and J lost 8; bases outside the gene matches: 6. This CDR3 comprises 15 residues. Germline CDR1 reads LGHDT; CDR2 reads YNNKEL (reference sequence). The CDR3 loop reads CASSQDGTGAGGYTF. The CDR3 DNA is TGTGCCAGCAGCCAAGACGGGACAGGGGCTGGCGGCTACACCTTC.

This clonotype was found a few times. V gene TRBV12-3 or TRBV12-4 combines with J gene TRBJ2-1; 8 bases are a match to TRBD1. Trimming at V came to 2 bases and at J to 0 bases, leaving 6 bases not matched to a gene. The CDR3 consists of 17 residues. This CDR3 is CASSLSRTGSSYNEQFF. The CDR3 DNA reads as TGTGCCAGCAGTTTATCGAGGACAGGGAGCTCCTACAATGAGCAGTTCTTC.

The CDR3: CAWSGKGQGATEAFF. As DNA, the CDR3 is TGTGCCTGGAGTGGGAAGGGGCAGGGGGCCACTGAAGCTTTCTTT. The chain joins TRBV30 to TRBJ1-1; 8 bases match TRBD1. CDR1 is GTSNPN and CDR2 is SVGIG in the germline V gene (reference sequence). CDR3 length equals 15 residues. After removal of 1 base from V and 4 bases from J, the junction contained 8 bases not matched to a gene.

This clonotype came up a few times. V usage is TRBV12-3 or TRBV12-4 and J usage is TRBJ2-3; the match to TRBD1 covers 7 bases. This CDR3 is built from 17 residues. V dropped 5 bases and J dropped 1; count of bases not matched to a gene: 12. The CDR3 loop is CASSPNTGDRGTDTQYF. CDR3 DNA sequence: TGTGCCAGCAGTCCGAACACAGGGGATCGGGGCACAGATACGCAGTATTTT.

The CDR3 DNA follows: TGTGCCAGCTCACAAGGGATAGGGGCGGAGAGCACTGAAGCTTTCTTT. Encoded protein: CASSQGIGAESTEAFF. This chain joins TRBV18 and TRBJ1-1, with D tentatively TRBD1 (5 bases). The CDR3 spans 16 residues. Trimming removed 4 bases from V and 4 bases from J, with 19 bases in between. CDR1 and CDR2 from the germline V gene are KGHSH and LQKENI.

The chain uses TRBV4-1 and TRBJ2-1, with no clear D. Germline V gives CDR1 MGHRA, CDR2 YSYEKL. Trimming stripped 0 bases from V and 2 bases from J, with 8 bases between. The CDR3 totals 15 residues. CDR3 DNA sequence: TGCGCCAGCAGCCAAGATCGGGTGGCCTACAATGAGCAGTTCTTC. Its translation is CASSQDRVAYNEQFF.

This sequence joins TRBV6-5 and TRBJ2-2; 7 nucleotides agree with TRBD1. Germline assignment: CDR1 MNHEY and CDR2 SVGAGI. The length of the CDR3 is 16 residues. The J segment lost 6 bases and the V segment lost 1 base, leaving 8 bases of the junction unmatched. The CDR3 here is CASSYWDSQISGELFF. The CDR3 DNA reads as TGTGCCAGCAGTTACTGGGACAGTCAAATTTCCGGGGAGCTGTTTTTT.

The V gene is TRBV20-1, the J gene TRBJ1-6; the D is unclear. Looked up from germline, CDR1 is DFQATT and CDR2 is SNEGSKA (reference sequence). The germline V and J ends were trimmed by 3 bases and 8 bases, with 11 bases remaining between them. The CDR3 is made up of 13 amino acids. The CDR3 reads CSASGIRYSPLHF. The DNA of the CDR3 is TGCAGTGCTAGCGGTATTCGGTATTCACCCCTCCACTTT.

This clonotype has ten or more counts. The chain links TRBV4-1 to TRBJ1-2, with 10 bases identical to TRBD1. This CDR3 is built from 19 residues. The junction had 13 bases not matched to a gene; V was cut back by 0 bases and J by 3 bases. The V gene's germline CDR1 is MGHRA and CDR2 YSYEKL. The CDR3 is CASSQERTGGRIHDYGYTF. The CDR3 coding sequence is TGCGCCAGCAGCCAAGAGAGGACAGGGGGTCGAATTCATGACTATGGCTACACCTTC.

V usage is TRBV6-1 and J usage is TRBJ1-2; D is undetermined. The CDR3 contains 10 residues. Per the germline V gene, CDR1 is MNHNS and CDR2 is SASEGT. V lost 4 bases and J lost 9, with 6 bases in between. CDR3 coding DNA: TGTGCCAGCAGTGGCGAAAGCTACACCTTC. Its protein product is CASSGESYTF.

Ten or more counts support this clonotype. J is TRBJ2-1 and V is TRBV12-3 or TRBV12-4; the D is unclear. There are 13 residues in the CDR3. Trimming stripped 4 bases from V and 7 bases from J, with 11 bases between. For the CDR3, the DNA is TGTGCCAGCAGTTCGCCCCCGTGGAATGAGCAGTTCTTC. Translation: CASSSPPWNEQFF.

On this clonotype itself: A read error may explain this, as a much larger clone is one base away. V usage is TRBV29-1 and J usage is TRBJ2-1; the match to TRBD1 covers 12 bases. The CDR3 is 15 amino acids. V lost 8 bases, J lost 13 bases, and 18 bases stayed unmatched. The germline V gene encodes CDR1 SQVTM and CDR2 ANQGSEA. CDR3: CSSGTGTGGGETQFF. The DNA of the CDR3 is TGCAGCTCCGGGACCGGGACAGGGGGCGGCGAGACCCAGTTCTTC.